The entry below gives a single T cell receptor (beta chain) sequence along with its context. This clonotype was counted only a few times. Its antigen is not yet known. The record has no base qualities; no much larger clone is one base away. This entry belongs to a study of T cell repertoires in cytomegalovirus infection (dated by TCRdb to between 2017 and 2020). For context, the study as a whole: Peptide stimulations targeted recently identified HLA-C-restricted CMV epitopes, whose presentation resists viral immunomodulation, together with well-studied HLA-B-restricted epitopes. The HLA type of each donor mattered for the analysis, because public TCR beta signatures pointed to carriage of CMV infection along with the matching HLA type. Broader findings and caveats from the paper: In both this cohort and an independent cohort of some 350 donors, the cumulative frequency of public TCR beta family members distinguished carriers of CMV infection plus the relevant HLA type. The ex vivo response was dominated by HLA-C-restricted CMV-specific TCR beta clonotypes, and the single most frequent clonotype in two of eight donors was supplied by these HLA-C-restricted clonotypes.

Between the V and J ends, shortened by 1 base and 1 base respectively, the junction contains 10 bases. The CDR3 measures 15 amino acids from cysteine to phenylalanine. Of the read, only the CDR3 DNA is kept; its 45 bases are in frame from base 1. CDR1 and CDR2 were assigned from the germline V gene as SGHAT and FQNNGV. Taken with the paper, the label for treatment or condition translates to: in vitro stimulation with specific CMV peptide epitopes to enrich CMV-specific T cells. The sample was run on an Illumina HiSeq 1500. TCRdb ran its own pipeline on the public reads, namely fastp trimming at Q25 and MiXCR clone calling, and kept in-frame beta chains. Identical CDR3 proteins give one entry, which carries the most common genes and DNA. The sample table lists about 400,000 distinct CDR3 sequences, approximately 30% of them with a count of one. Of the sample, roughly 13% falls within the top ten clones.

The receptor comes from a human donor in good health (CMV status not recorded). Some clones in this sample may be carry-over from other donors' samples. Rearrangement joined TRBV11-2 to TRBJ2-5, with TRBD1 perhaps the D gene, on 6 matching bases. The sequenced sample was cultured PBMCs, obtained from culture after CMV antigen stimulation. The CDR3: CASSLVLGAQETQYF. The DNA is as follows: TGTGCCAGCAGCTTAGTTCTGGGGGCCCAAGAGACCCAGTACTTC.